Listed below are T cell receptor beta chains from one sample, sequenced in a study of a mutant IDH1 vaccine in newly diagnosed glioma. Assay: immunoSEQ multiplex PCR; the TCRdb copy retains only in-frame clones and omits some. The sample shows tens of thousands of clones, approximately 80% of them seen only once. Their antigens are not known. The material was PBMCs, obtained from a glioma patient whose treatment included an IDH1 peptide vaccine. The receptors originated from a man aged 18 to 30 with glioma. CDR3s include the opening cysteine and the closing phenylalanine or tryptophan. Each record gives: clone size, J gene, D gene, V gene, CDR3 DNA, CDR3 protein. The D gene is left open where the match is weak. Size is stated for part of the rows, as once, few or many counts, or as a class when the clone is expanded.

>NA|TRBJ1-4|TRBD1|TRBV9
TGTGCCAGCAGCGCCGGGACAGGGGTTAATGAAAAACTGTTTTTT
CASSAGTGVNEKLFF
>NA|TRBJ1-1|NA|TRBV15
TGTGCCACCAGCAGTCTCATCGGGAGGAGCACTGAAGCTTTCTTT
CATSSLIGRSTEAFF
>NA|TRBJ2-3|NA|TRBV10-3
TGTGCCATCAGTGATGTGGGGGTTGGGACCACAGATACGCAGTATTTT
CAISDVGVGTTDTQYF
>NA|TRBJ1-4|NA|TRBV5-4
TGTGCCAGCAGCTTCCCACCAGGGAATAAACTGTTTTTT
CASSFPPGNKLFF
>few|TRBJ2-7|TRBD2|TRBV4-2
TGTGCCAGCAGCCCGGGACTAGCGGGGGTCTACGAGCAGTACTTC
CASSPGLAGVYEQYF
>NA|TRBJ1-1|NA|TRBV7-8
TGTGCCAGCAGCTTCGACGGGCAGGTGATCACTGAAGCTTTCTTT
CASSFDGQVITEAFF
>NA|TRBJ1-6|NA|TRBV6-6
TGTGCCAGTTCTAGCTCCTATAATTCACCCCTCCACTTT
CASSSSYNSPLHF
>once|TRBJ1-1|NA|TRBV27
TGTGCCTCATGTAGGGCAGTGGTGTCTGGTTTTTGTACTGAAGCTTTCTTT
CASCRAVVSGFCTEAFF
>NA|TRBJ2-5|NA|TRBV18
TGTGCCAGCTGTCCCGTACAGGGATCAGAGACCCAGTACTTC
CASCPVQGSETQYF
>NA|TRBJ1-2|NA|TRBV15
TGTGCCACCAGCTCGAGATCGGATAGGAGGGATGGCTACACCTTC
CATSSRSDRRDGYTF
>NA|TRBJ2-5|TRBD2|TRBV5-1
TGCGCCAGCAGCCCGGGGGTGACTAGCGGGGGGTCGGAAGAGACCCAGTACTTC
CASSPGVTSGGSEETQYF
>NA|TRBJ2-6|TRBD1|TRBV5-1
TGCGCCAGCAGCTTGGGGGACAGATTGACGATTCTGGGGGCCAACGTCCTGACTTTC
CASSLGDRLTILGANVLTF
>NA|TRBJ1-2|NA|TRBV4-3
TGCGCCAGCAGCCAAGATCTTGGGGTGAGCTATGGCTACACCTTC
CASSQDLGVSYGYTF
>NA|TRBJ1-5|NA|TRBV7-9
TGTGCCAGCAGCTTTGGAGACAGCAATCAGCCCCAGCATTTT
CASSFGDSNQPQHF
>NA|TRBJ1-2|TRBD1|TRBV7-9
TGTGCCAGCAGCTCCAAGGGACAGGGGGTTGGTGGCTACACCTTC
CASSSKGQGVGGYTF
>once|TRBJ2-7|NA|TRBV6-1
TGTGCCAGCAGTGAAGAGCGGGTACCTACAAACGAGCAGTACTTC
CASSEERVPTNEQYF
>NA|TRBJ2-4|TRBD1|TRBV10-2
TGCGCCAGCAGTGGGTCCCAGGGGGTTACGTCGGGGCCAATGCCAAGAAACATTCAGTACTTC
CASSGSQGVTSGPMPRNIQYF
>NA|TRBJ2-1|NA|TRBV4-3
TGCGCCAGCAGCCAAGAGGATAGCTCGTTCTCCTACAATGAGCAGTTCTTC
CASSQEDSSFSYNEQFF
>NA|TRBJ2-5|NA|TRBV9
TGTGCCAGCAGCGTGGAAGACCTAGAGACCCAGTACTTC
CASSVEDLETQYF
>NA|TRBJ2-5|NA|TRBV5-1
TGCGCCAGCAGTTCGGGGGGCCGTGCAGAGACCCAGTACTTC
CASSSGGRAETQYF
>NA|TRBJ1-5|TRBD1|TRBV6-6
TGTGCCAGCAGTTGGGGGAGGACAGGCGGCAATCAGCCCCAGCATTTT
CASSWGRTGGNQPQHF
>NA|TRBJ1-3|TRBD1|TRBV4-1
TGCGCCAGCAGGCCAGGGGGAGGCGGAAACACCATATATTTT
CASRPGGGGNTIYF
>NA|TRBJ2-5|TRBD1|TRBV30
TGTGCCTGGAGTCGAGGACAGGGGTTTGGAGAGACCCAGTACTTC
CAWSRGQGFGETQYF
>NA|TRBJ1-5|NA|TRBV19
TGTGCCAGTAGGCCTCGGGGCGGCAGCAATCAGCCCCAGCATTTT
CASRPRGGSNQPQHF
>NA|TRBJ1-4|NA|TRBV7-9
TGTGCCAGCAGCTTGGCCCCGTTTCAAGCCCGTGAAAAACTGTTTTTT
CASSLAPFQAREKLFF
>few|TRBJ2-4|NA|TRBV10-2
TGCGCCAGCAGGGCCGGGCCTTCCTCAAACATTCAGTACTTC
CASRAGPSSNIQYF
>NA|TRBJ1-3|TRBD1|TRBV2
TGTGCCAGCAGTGCCCGACAGGGACTATTCTCTGGAAACACCATATATTTT
CASSARQGLFSGNTIYF
>NA|TRBJ2-7|NA|TRBV4-2
TGTGCCAGCAGCCACAAGGGGGACAACCCCTACGAGCAGTACTTC
CASSHKGDNPYEQYF
>NA|TRBJ1-2|NA|TRBV9
TGTGCCAGCAGCGGCCCCCTGATCAACTATGGCTACACCTTC
CASSGPLINYGYTF
>NA|TRBJ2-2|NA|TRBV6-6
TGTGCCAGCAGCCCCGTGGGCGAGCGGCACACCGGGGAGCTGTTTTTT
CASSPVGERHTGELFF
>NA|TRBJ1-1|TRBD1|TRBV28
TGTGCCAGTTATGCCCTGGACAGGGGTCACACTGAAGCTTTCTTT
CASYALDRGHTEAFF
>NA|TRBJ1-1|NA|TRBV5-4
TGTGCCAGCAGCTTGGCACTGAAGAACACTGAAGCTTTCTTT
CASSLALKNTEAFF
>NA|TRBJ2-7|TRBD1|TRBV6-6
TGTGCCAGCACGCTCGGACAGGGGTCGTACGAGCAGTACTTC
CASTLGQGSYEQYF
>NA|TRBJ2-1|TRBD2|TRBV27
TGTGCCAGCAGACCTGGACTAGCGGACAATGAGCAGTTCTTC
CASRPGLADNEQFF
>once|TRBJ2-7|NA|TRBV29-1
TGCAGCGTTGGCCAAGGAGGCTACGAGCAGTACTTC
CSVGQGGYEQYF
>NA|TRBJ2-1|NA|TRBV5-1
TGCGCCAGCAGCTTCACCGGGGGTGGGAATGAGCAGTTCTTC
CASSFTGGGNEQFF
>NA|TRBJ1-4|NA|TRBV19
TGTGCCAGTAGTATTTCGGGCGTACCTGCAGAAAAACTGTTTTTT
CASSISGVPAEKLFF
>NA|TRBJ2-1|NA|TRBV5-1
TGCGCCAGCAGCCCTGGGGGGACGCGCAATGAGCAGTTCTTC
CASSPGGTRNEQFF
>NA|TRBJ1-5|NA|TRBV19
TGTGCCAGTAGTATAGCTTCGGGCCGTGTATGGGATCAGCCCCAGCATTTT
CASSIASGRVWDQPQHF
>NA|TRBJ2-7|NA|TRBV5-4
TGTGCCAGCAGCTTGGAAGAGGACTCCTACGAGCAGTACTTC
CASSLEEDSYEQYF
>few|TRBJ2-2|NA|TRBV9
TGTGCCAGCAGCGTAGTGGCCGGGGAGCTGTTTTTT
CASSVVAGELFF
>few|TRBJ1-1|NA|TRBV30
TGTGCCTGGAGATTCCGTCCTACCGGCACAGGAATTATGAACACTGAAGCTTTCTTT
CAWRFRPTGTGIMNTEAFF
>NA|TRBJ2-1|TRBD2|TRBV6-5
TGTGCCAGCAGTCCAGGACTAGAATACAATGAGCAGTTCTTC
CASSPGLEYNEQFF
>NA|TRBJ2-7|TRBD1|TRBV7-2
TGTGCCAGCAGCCAGGACAGGGCCGCCTACGAGCAGTACTTC
CASSQDRAAYEQYF
>NA|TRBJ2-7|NA|TRBV7-9
TGTGCCAGCAGCGGATCCTACGAGCAGTACTTC
CASSGSYEQYF
>once|TRBJ2-1|NA|TRBV7-6
TGTGCCAGCAGCTTAACTGACAGCTCCTACAATGAGCAGTTCTTC
CASSLTDSSYNEQFF
>NA|TRBJ1-4|NA|TRBV11-2
TGTGCCAGCAGCTCCCCCCCCCACCTAGGTGAAAAACTGTTTTTT
CASSSPPHLGEKLFF
>medium-sized|TRBJ1-5|NA|TRBV19
TGTGCCAGTAGTGTACCAGGCAATCAGCCCCAGCATTTT
CASSVPGNQPQHF
>once|TRBJ1-2|NA|TRBV6-4
TGTGCCAGCATGATACAGCGTATCTATGGCTACACCTTC
CASMIQRIYGYTF
>NA|TRBJ1-2|NA|TRBV19
TGTGCCAGTAGTATGCCTCCCAGGGGTGGCTACACCTTC
CASSMPPRGGYTF
>NA|TRBJ1-1|NA|TRBV13
TGTGCCAGCAGCTTAGAAGGTCAGCGAGCTTTCTTT
CASSLEGQRAFF
>NA|TRBJ2-2|NA|TRBV13
TGTGCCAGCAGCCCTAGAAGCCAGCTCCACACCGGGGAGCTGTTTTTT
CASSPRSQLHTGELFF
>NA|TRBJ1-5|NA|TRBV10-3
TGTGCCACCCGAGACGTGGGGGCCGGCAATCAGCCCCAGCATTTT
CATRDVGAGNQPQHF
>NA|TRBJ1-2|NA|TRBV30
TGTGCCTGCTTCCACCCCACTAACTATGGCTACACCTTC
CACFHPTNYGYTF